The entry that follows covers one T cell receptor (beta chain) sequence. Its antigen is still unknown. TCRdb recomputed calls from the 5' RACE reads with MiXCR, one row per CDR3 protein. The sample records some 290,000 distinct CDR3 sequences, around 15% being singletons. This entry is derived from a study of T-cell memory formation after mild COVID-19. Study findings and constraints: CD4/CD8 balance characterized clones contracting day 15 to 85, and CD4+ skew characterized later expanders.

CDR1 GTSNPN and CDR2 SVGIG come from the germline V gene (reference sequence). The CDR3 runs 14 residues. Trimming removed 0 bases at V and 1 base at J, with 9 bases between. The chain joins TRBV30 to TRBJ1-2, with D uncertain. This sequence originates from a man in his late teens or twenties who had mild COVID-19 (a few samples of this study predate the infection). Cell type and time point are not known. The sequencing input was PBMCs or a T cell subset sorted from them (not recorded which). The CDR3 is CAWSVRGINYGYTF. CDR3 DNA: TGTGCCTGGAGTGTACGCGGGATTAACTATGGCTACACCTTC. The full variable domain, with the rest looked up from reference TRBV30 and TRBJ1-2, is SQTIHQWPATLVQPVGSPLSLECTVEGTSNPNLYWYRQAAGRGLQLLFYSVGIGQISSEVPQNLSASRPQDRQFILSSKKLLLSDSGFYLCAWSVRGINYGYTFGSGTRLTVV.